A selection of T cell receptor beta chains follows, all from one sample in a study of T cell responses to AZD1222 COVID-19 vaccine. Data came from immunoSEQ multiplex PCR; TCRdb stores just in-frame clones and leaves some out. The sample shows under 150,000 clones, over 90% of them seen only once. The sample in question was peripheral blood, obtained on day 0 of AZD1222 vaccination. The receptors shown here come from an adult in good health. The CDR3 runs from the conserved cysteine through the conserved F or W. D genes are given only for firm matches. Size is omitted from some rows. Given values are once, few, many or a class for expanded clones.

CDR3 DNA	CDR3 protein	D gene	V gene	J gene	clone size
TGTGCCACCAGCAGAGATCTAGAAGTGTTGACAGGGGGCTCGTCAAAACTGTTTTTT	CATSRDLEVLTGGSSKLFF	TRBD1	TRBV15	TRBJ1-4	-
TGCAGTGCTAGTAGGGGGCTTGGGAATCAGCCCCAGCATTTT	CSASRGLGNQPQHF	TRBD1	TRBV20-1	TRBJ1-5	-
TGTGCCAGCAGCCCCACAACTAGCGCCTACGAGCAGTACTTC	CASSPTTSAYEQYF	TRBD2	TRBV3-1/TRBV3-2	TRBJ2-7	-
TGTGCCAGCAGACCCGGACTAGCGGGAGATGAGCAGTTCTTC	CASRPGLAGDEQFF	TRBD2	TRBV3-1/TRBV3-2	TRBJ2-1	-
TGTGCCAGTACCCATATCCGGGACAGGGGAGAAGATGAAAAACTGTTTTTT	CASTHIRDRGEDEKLFF	TRBD1	TRBV19	TRBJ1-4	-
TGTGCCATCAGTGATCCGGGACAGGCACCCGGAAAACTGTTTTTT	CAISDPGQAPGKLFF	TRBD1	TRBV10-3	TRBJ1-4	-
TGTGCCAGCAGCTCCCGGTCGGCTAGCGGGAGTCGCGAGCAGTACTTC	CASSSRSASGSREQYF	TRBD2	TRBV7-9	TRBJ2-7	-
TGCAGTGCTAGTCAGGGCCAGCGGGGCACAGATACGCAGTATTTT	CSASQGQRGTDTQYF	-	TRBV20-1	TRBJ2-3	once
TGTGCCAGCAGCCTGGGGTATTTCGAGCAGTTCTTC	CASSLGYFEQFF	-	TRBV7-6	TRBJ2-1	-
TGTGCCAGCAGCACAGTCGGAGGACTAGACTACGAGCAGTACTTC	CASSTVGGLDYEQYF	TRBD2	TRBV6-2/TRBV6-3	TRBJ2-7	-
TGTGCCAGCAGTTCGGCTAGCGTCGGAAATGAGCAGTTCTTC	CASSSASVGNEQFF	-	TRBV27	TRBJ2-1	-
TGTGCCAGCAGCTCCCGGACTAGCGGGAGGGACACAGATACGCAGTATTTT	CASSSRTSGRDTDTQYF	TRBD2	TRBV13	TRBJ2-3	-
TGTGCCAGCAGCGACGGGACAGGGTCTGCGACTGAAGCTTTCTTT	CASSDGTGSATEAFF	TRBD1	TRBV7-8	TRBJ1-1	-
TGTGCCAGCAGCTTGGGGACAGGGGTCGCCACAGATACGCAGTATTTT	CASSLGTGVATDTQYF	TRBD1	TRBV5-8	TRBJ2-3	-
TGTGCCTCCAATAAGGTTCCCGGGGAGCTGTTTTTT	CASNKVPGELFF	-	TRBV24-1	TRBJ2-2	once
TGTGCCTGGACCTCAGGGGTTCGACAGCCCCAGCATTTT	CAWTSGVRQPQHF	-	TRBV30	TRBJ1-5	-
TGCGCCAGCAGCCAAAGCGGGACAGCCACCGGGGAGCTGTTTTTT	CASSQSGTATGELFF	-	TRBV4-1	TRBJ2-2	-
TGTGCCAGTAGTCACTCGGGGAAAGAGACCCAGTACTTC	CASSHSGKETQYF	-	TRBV19	TRBJ2-5	-
TGTGCCAGTAGTATATACAGGGGGCCTCAAGAGACCCAGTACTTC	CASSIYRGPQETQYF	TRBD1	TRBV19	TRBJ2-5	-
TGTGCCAGTAGTCTACGGACAGGGGGAGGAAACACTGAAGCTTTCTTT	CASSLRTGGGNTEAFF	TRBD1	TRBV19	TRBJ1-1	-